This TCR beta chain derives from a study of T cells in Graves' hyperthyroidism and ophthalmopathy. Study-wide context: It was at initial diagnosis, before any treatment, that peripheral blood was collected.

V was cut by 5 bases and J by 2 bases, with 16 bases left in between. Germline V lookup: CDR1 MDHEN, CDR2 SYDVKM. This CDR3 is built from 16 residues. Stability of Graves' hyperthyroidism was defined as absent ophthalmopathy progression within 18 months. Every diagnosis used clinical symptoms, serum thyroxine and TRAb, thyroid ultrasound and orbital computed tomography. RNA transcripts were the template for amplifying TCR beta CDR3 regions. The TCR CDR3 first-round RT-PCR relied on the HTBI primer set. TCRdb reprocessed the multiplex PCR reads with MiXCR, giving one entry per CDR3 protein. The sample records about 420,000 distinct CDR3 sequences, 15% to 18% being singletons. This clonotype has at least ten counts.

The sequenced sample consisted of blood. This TCR was recovered from a woman under 30 with Graves' hyperthyroidism. The rearrangement joins TRBV28 to TRBJ1-5; TRBD1 might be the D (5 bases). The CDR3 loop is CASSPPGGLGNQPQHF. CDR3 DNA sequence: TGTGCCAGCAGTCCCCCCGGGGGTCTGGGCAATCAGCCCCAGCATTTT.